The 28 T cell receptor beta chains given below trace back to one sample, sequenced in a study of shared clonotypes between healthy human individuals. Some clones are missing from TCRdb's copy, which holds only in-frame ones; the method was immunoSEQ multiplex PCR. The sample holds about 1 million clones, 70% to 80% seen once. Material: memory CD4+ T cells sorted from blood. The subset is: CD45RA-negative fraction. The receptor source for this set is a man between 18 and 29 years old in good health.

This sequence joins TRBV30 and TRBJ2-7; D remains unclear. V lost 3 bases and J 9 bases, leaving 18 bases between the germline ends. The CDR3 totals 13 residues. Germline-derived CDR1 and CDR2 are GTSNPN and SVGIG (reference sequence). The CDR3 region is CAWRNEVGSVQYF. CDR3 in DNA: TGTGCCTGGAGAAATGAGGTGGGCAGCGTGCAGTACTTC.

A few counts support this clone. The chain is built from TRBV11-2 and TRBJ2-7; D ambiguous. The CDR3 is 13 residues long. Trimming shortened V by 1 base and J by 6 bases, and 10 bases separated the two germline ends. The germline V gene encodes CDR1 SGHAT and CDR2 FQNNGV. This chain's CDR3 is CASSLATAPEQYF. The CDR3 bases are TGTGCCAGCAGCTTAGCCACCGCTCCCGAGCAGTACTTC.

This clone has just one count. The rearrangement joins TRBV28 to TRBJ2-5, with unresolved D. The CDR3 consists of 14 residues. The V end lost 5 bases, the J end lost 1 base, and 11 bases lay between the germline ends. The V gene's germline CDR1 is MDHEN and CDR2 SYDVKM. CDR3 in amino acids: CASSIPSSQETQYF. The CDR3 nucleotides read TGTGCCAGCAGTATCCCTAGTTCCCAAGAGACCCAGTACTTC.

The chain couples TRBV11-2 to TRBJ1-4, with TRBD1 identical over 7 bases. V trimming: 5 bases; J trimming: 1 base; junction bases outside the gene matches: 10. This CDR3 has 17 residues. Germline V gene data show CDR1 as SGHAT and CDR2 as FQNNGV. CDR3 region: CASSKYRGGVTNEKLFF. The DNA of the CDR3 is TGTGCCAGCAGCAAATACAGGGGAGGGGTAACTAATGAAAAACTGTTTTTT. Together with reference TRBV11-2 and TRBJ1-4, the CDR3 gives the full variable domain: EAGVAQSPRYKIIEKRQSVAFWCNPISGHATLYWYQQILGQGPKLLIQFQNNGVVDDSQLPKDRFSAERLKGVDSTLKIQPAKLEDSAVYLCASSKYRGGVTNEKLFFGSGTQLSVL.

This clone turned up a few times. The chain uses TRBV11-2 and TRBJ2-7, with a tentative D call TRBD2 (6 bases). From germline, CDR1 is SGHAT and CDR2 FQNNGV. Trimming took off 0 bases at V and 6 bases at J, with 12 bases between the two ends. CDR3 length: 14 amino acids. CDR3 sequence (DNA): TGTGCCAGCAGCTTAGATTTGACTAGGAGCGAGCAGTACTTC. Amino acids: CASSLDLTRSEQYF.

The V and J genes are TRBV5-6 and TRBJ2-4; D might be TRBD2 (5 bases). With 4 bases removed from V and 0 bases from J, the gap between germline ends came to 14 bases. This CDR3 region has 16 residues. Per germline, CDR1 SGHDT and CDR2 YYEEEE. The CDR3 nucleotides are TGTGCCAGCAGCGGCTGGGCCGGGGTAGCCAAAAACATTCAGTACTTC. Protein product: CASSGWAGVAKNIQYF.

The chain couples TRBV18 to TRBJ2-5, with 15 bases identical to TRBD2. CDR3 size: 16 residues. V lost 2 bases and J lost 4; bases outside the gene matches: 2. Germline CDR1 and CDR2: KGHSH and LQKENI. The CDR3 protein is CASSPKGLAGGETQYF. The CDR3 DNA reads as TGTGCCAGCTCACCAAAGGGACTAGCGGGAGGAGAGACCCAGTACTTC. The entire variable domain, with the rest obtained from reference TRBV18 and TRBJ2-5, is as follows: NAGVMQNPRHLVRRRGQEARLRCSPMKGHSHVYWYRQLPEEGLKFMVYLQKENIIDESGMPKERFSAEFPKEGPSILRIQQVVRGDSAAYFCASSPKGLAGGETQYFGPGTRLLVL.

The chain couples TRBV5-6 to TRBJ1-2; tentatively, D is TRBD1 (6 bases). The length of the CDR3 is 16 residues. Trimming shortened V by 4 bases and J by 8 bases, and 24 bases separated the two germline ends. Germline CDR1 and CDR2: SGHDT and YYEEEE. CDR3 sequence reads: CASSPPRQVSGAGYTF. CDR3 DNA sequence: TGTGCCAGCAGCCCCCCTCGACAGGTCTCCGGGGCGGGCTACACCTTC.

This chain connects TRBV6-1 to TRBJ2-3; the D gene is possibly TRBD1 (5 bases). Germline CDR1 reads MNHNS; CDR2 reads SASEGT. V was clipped by 5 bases and J by 4 bases, with 7 bases between them. CDR3 size: 12 residues. The CDR3 region has the DNA TGTGCCAGCAGTCGACAGTCAGATACGCAGTATTTT. This encodes CASSRQSDTQYF.

The rearrangement uses TRBV4-3 and TRBJ2-3; D is perhaps TRBD2 (6 bases). CDR3 length: 15 amino acids. V lost 0 bases to trimming and J lost 3 bases, with 10 bases between them. Germline CDR1 is LGHNA and CDR2 is YSLEER. The CDR3 here is CASSQDWRGTDTQYF. CDR3 nucleotide sequence: TGCGCCAGCAGCCAAGACTGGAGGGGTACAGATACGCAGTATTTT.

The CDR3 DNA sequence: TGCAGCGCGGACCGTGGAAACACCATATATTTT. Its protein is CSADRGNTIYF. J is TRBJ1-3 and V is TRBV29-1; D is unresolved. Germline values: CDR1 SQVTM, CDR2 ANQGSEA. V shed 7 bases and J shed 3 bases, with 7 bases lying between them. The CDR3 runs 11 residues.

This chain connects TRBV7-9 to TRBJ2-2; D not certain. The germline V gene has CDR1 SEHNR and CDR2 FQNEAQ (reference sequence). CDR3 length: 13 amino acids. The germline V and J ends were trimmed by 5 bases and 4 bases, with 8 bases remaining between them. CDR3 sequence: CASSVSGTGELFF. CDR3 nucleotide sequence: TGTGCCAGCAGCGTTTCTGGCACCGGGGAGCTGTTTTTT.

This clone was counted once. This chain links TRBV5-4 with TRBJ1-5, with a tentative D call TRBD1 (6 bases). Germline CDR1 is SGHNT and CDR2 is YYREEE (reference sequence). V lost 1 base to trimming and J lost 0 bases, with 14 bases between them. The CDR3 runs to 17 residues. CDR3 coding DNA: TGTGCCAGCAGCTTGTCAGCAGGACAGTATAGCAATCAGCCCCAGCATTTT. Translation: CASSLSAGQYSNQPQHF.

To note about this clone: The same CDR3 is also encoded by other DNA sequences in this sample. CDR3 in DNA: TGTGCCAGCAGCTTAGTCGGGTACACTGAAGCTTTCTTT. Amino acids: CASSLVGYTEAFF. This chain links TRBV11-2 with TRBJ1-1; the D is unclear. Germline V CDR1 and CDR2: SGHAT, FQNNGV. V lost 1 base, J lost 3 bases, and 6 bases lay in between. This CDR3 is 13 amino acids long.

The chain uses TRBV7-2 and TRBJ2-3, with D possibly being TRBD2 (6 bases). Germline assignment: CDR1 SGHTA and CDR2 FQGNSA. Between the trimmed V and J ends, which lost 5 bases and 0 bases, there was a span of 12 bases. This CDR3 comprises 15 residues. This chain's CDR3 is CASSLRGTSTDTQYF. CDR3 coding DNA: TGTGCCAGCAGCCTCCGAGGGACTAGCACAGATACGCAGTATTTT.

The chain uses TRBV5-1 and TRBJ1-2, with TRBD1 matching 7 bases. The CDR3 consists of 14 residues. Per the germline V gene, CDR1 is SGHRS and CDR2 is YFSETQ. The V and J ends lost 4 bases and 7 bases, in that order; junction bases with no gene match: 10. The DNA of the CDR3 is TGCGCCAGCAGCGCCGGGACAGAAACCGGTGGCTACACCTTC. Amino acid sequence: CASSAGTETGGYTF.

V gene TRBV7-8 combines with J gene TRBJ2-7; D is uncertain. The CDR3 length is 14 residues. Germline-derived CDR1 and CDR2 are SGHVS and FQNEAQ. V gave up 2 bases and J gave up 2 bases, with 10 bases separating them. CDR3 loop: CASSLSSPAYEQYF. DNA for the CDR3: TGTGCCAGCAGCTTATCCAGTCCCGCCTACGAGCAGTACTTC.

This clone showed up just once. The chain couples TRBV6-5 to TRBJ2-3; D call uncertain. The germline V and J ends were trimmed by 2 bases and 7 bases, with 13 bases remaining between them. The germline V gene encodes CDR1 MNHEY and CDR2 SVGAGI. The CDR3 totals 14 residues. The DNA for the CDR3 is TGTGCCAGCAGTTACGACACTGGATTGTATACGCAGTATTTT. This translates into CASSYDTGLYTQYF.

J is TRBJ1-2 and V is TRBV21-1; the table's D call of TRBD1 was not tested on the DNA. TRBV21-1 is a pseudogene. The CDR3 spans 15 residues. The CDR3 DNA follows: TGTGCCAGCAGAGGCCGGACAGGGGCTCTCTATGGCTACACCTTC. Protein product: CASRGRTGALYGYTF.

This clone was found once. V gene TRBV6-5 combines with J gene TRBJ2-5; a weak D match, TRBD1 (5 bases). V lost 0 bases and J lost 2, with 10 bases in between. This CDR3 has 15 residues. Germline V gene data show CDR1 as MNHEY and CDR2 as SVGAGI. DNA for the CDR3: TGTGCCAGCAGTTACTCGAACCAGGGACAAGAGACCCAGTACTTC. This codes for CASSYSNQGQETQYF.

The V gene is TRBV19, the J gene TRBJ2-5, with D perhaps matching TRBD1 or TRBD2 (5 bases each). The CDR3 consists of 15 residues. The V end lost 7 bases, the J end lost 7 bases, and 22 bases lay between the germline ends. Per germline, CDR1 LNHDA and CDR2 SQIVND (reference sequence). CDR3 protein: CASTSTGTGVRTQYF. Here the CDR3 DNA reads TGTGCCAGTACCTCGACCGGGACCGGGGTCAGGACCCAGTACTTC.

The CDR3 loop reads CASGVIGARDTEAFF. The DNA of the CDR3 is TGCGCCAGCGGAGTTATCGGGGCTCGGGACACTGAAGCTTTCTTT. The J gene is TRBJ1-1, the V gene TRBV5-1, with D perhaps matching TRBD1 (5 bases). CDR1 and CDR2 (germline): SGHRS, YFSETQ. The length of the CDR3 is 15 residues. V lost 7 bases to trimming and J lost 3 bases, with 19 bases between them.

This sequence joins TRBV6-1 and TRBJ2-5; TRBD2 matches 9 bases. J lost 7 bases, V lost 1 base, and 7 bases had no gene match. From germline, CDR1 is MNHNS and CDR2 SASEGT. CDR3 length: 15 residues. CDR3 DNA: TGTGCCAGCAGTGAAGACAAGCGGGGGGCCACGACCCAGTACTTC. This codes for CASSEDKRGATTQYF.

The CDR3 nucleotides read TGTGCCAGCAGCCAAGGGCTAGCGGGAGAGACCCAGTACTTC. It encodes CASSQGLAGETQYF. This chain links TRBV4-2 with TRBJ2-5; 8 bases match TRBD2. Per the germline V gene, CDR1 is LGHNA and CDR2 is YNFKEQ. Losses at the gene ends were 1 base for V and 4 bases for J; bases not matched to a gene: 2. The CDR3 spans 14 residues.

V and J are TRBV10-3 and TRBJ2-1; TRBD2 matches 9 bases. This CDR3 has 15 residues. After removal of 4 bases from V and 3 bases from J, the junction contained 4 bases not matched to a gene. CDR1 is ENHRY and CDR2 is SYGVKD in the germline V gene. CDR3 in amino acids: CAISVDSGSYNEQFF. The CDR3 bases are TGTGCCATCAGTGTTGATAGCGGGAGCTACAATGAGCAGTTCTTC.

The chain has TRBV30 and TRBJ2-1, with unresolved D. Germline lookup yields CDR1 GTSNPN and CDR2 SVGIG (reference sequence). This CDR3 spans 12 amino acids. V was clipped by 1 base and J by 6 bases, with 7 bases between them. CDR3 nucleotides: TGTGCCTGGAGTGGGGTGGTCAATGAGCAGTTCTTC. It is translated as CAWSGVVNEQFF.

Ten or more counts support this clone. The CDR3, as DNA: TGCGCCAGCAGCGCGGGAGAGGGTCAGGGAGTCTATGGCTACACCTTC. This gives the protein CASSAGEGQGVYGYTF. V is TRBV5-1 and J is TRBJ1-2; a weak D match, TRBD1 (5 bases). The V gene lost 4 bases and the J gene lost 4 bases, with 20 bases spanning the gap. This CDR3 region has 16 residues. The germline V gene has CDR1 SGHRS and CDR2 YFSETQ.

With respect to this clone: This sample also contains other DNA sequences that code for the same CDR3. The chain combines TRBV7-9 with TRBJ2-3; 8 positions agree with TRBD1. In germline, CDR1 is SEHNR, CDR2 FQNEAQ (reference sequence). This CDR3 is built from 15 residues. Losses at the gene ends were 5 bases for V and 1 base for J; bases not matched to a gene: 5. CDR3 nucleotides: TGTGCCAGCAGCCGCGACAGGGGCCGCACAGATACGCAGTATTTT. Translating it yields CASSRDRGRTDTQYF.